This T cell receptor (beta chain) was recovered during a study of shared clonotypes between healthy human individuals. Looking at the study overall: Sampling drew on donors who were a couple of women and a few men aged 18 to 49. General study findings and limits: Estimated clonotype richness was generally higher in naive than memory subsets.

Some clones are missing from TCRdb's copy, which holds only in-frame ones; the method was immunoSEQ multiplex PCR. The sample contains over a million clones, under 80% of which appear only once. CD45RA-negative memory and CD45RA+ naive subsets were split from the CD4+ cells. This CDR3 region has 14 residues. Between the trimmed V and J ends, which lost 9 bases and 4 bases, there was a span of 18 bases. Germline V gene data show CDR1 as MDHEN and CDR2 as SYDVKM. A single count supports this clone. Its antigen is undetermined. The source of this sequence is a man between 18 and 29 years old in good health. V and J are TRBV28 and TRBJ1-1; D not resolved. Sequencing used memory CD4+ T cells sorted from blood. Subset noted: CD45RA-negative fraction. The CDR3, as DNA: TGTGCCAGATGTAGGAAGACGGCGGGCACTGAAGCTTTCTTT. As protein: CARCRKTAGTEAFF.